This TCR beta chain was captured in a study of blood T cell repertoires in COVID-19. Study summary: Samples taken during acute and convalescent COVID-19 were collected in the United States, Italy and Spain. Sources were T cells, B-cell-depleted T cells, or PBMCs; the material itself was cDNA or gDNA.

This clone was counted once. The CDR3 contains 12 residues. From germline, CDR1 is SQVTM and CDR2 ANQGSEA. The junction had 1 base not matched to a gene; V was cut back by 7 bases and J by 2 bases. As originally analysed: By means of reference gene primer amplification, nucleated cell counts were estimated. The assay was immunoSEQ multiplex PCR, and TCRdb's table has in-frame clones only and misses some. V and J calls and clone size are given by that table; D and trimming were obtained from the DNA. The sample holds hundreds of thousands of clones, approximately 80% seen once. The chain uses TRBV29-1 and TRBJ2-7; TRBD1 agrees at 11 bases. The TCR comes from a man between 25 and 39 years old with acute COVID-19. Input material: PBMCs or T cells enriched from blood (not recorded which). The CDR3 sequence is CSGGQGAYEQYF. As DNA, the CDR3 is TGCAGCGGGGGACAGGGGGCCTACGAGCAGTACTTC.